The sample holds one count of the clone carrying this TCR beta chain. The antigen remains unidentified. Generated by immunoSEQ multiplex PCR, the TCRdb table keeps only in-frame clones and is missing some. The sample gives some 2 million clones, about 95% of which show up once; around 1.1% is in the top ten. This sample stems from a study of shared clonotypes between healthy human individuals. Study overall: Donors had three CD4 naive, three CD4 memory, two CD8 naive and one CD8 memory plate apiece. Whole-study results and caveats: Investigators collected only blood, and repertoires in tissues likely differ. Memory subsets generally showed smaller estimated richness than naive subsets did.

V was trimmed by 4 bases and J by 1 base, leaving 20 bases between them. CDR3 length: 17 residues. Germline V lookup: CDR1 SGDLS, CDR2 YYNGEE. Terminally differentiated effector memory CD45RA+ cells were left out of the naive CD8 fraction, which was CD45RO-negative and positively selected for CCR7. The donor population consisted of healthy HIV-negative adults with no recent acute infections or vaccinations. This sequence joins TRBV9 and TRBJ1-1; no reliable D call. This TCR was sampled from a man between 18 and 29 years old in good health. The sample taken for sequencing was naive CD8+ T cells sorted from blood. In nucleotides, the CDR3 is TGTGCCAGCAGCTCTTCAAGGGCCCCATCTTCGAACACTGAAGCTTTCTTT. Its translation: CASSSSRAPSSNTEAFF.